What follows is one T cell receptor (beta chain) and its context. What it recognizes is unknown. Two lung cancer pathologists independently confirmed each histologic diagnosis. These data belong to a study of immune evolution from preneoplasia to lung adenocarcinoma. At the level of the study: HLA loss of heterozygosity: about 7% AIS, over 12% MIA, roughly 30% ADC, none AAH.

General study results and limits: KRAS-mutant nodules had the highest T cell clonality. Top clone frequencies peaked in normal lung, apparently declining through invasive adenocarcinoma.

Produced via immunoSEQ multiplex PCR; TCRdb's table is partial and in-frame only. This sample has 7,300 or so clones; over 55% occur once, and the top ten carry 10% to 12%. The sequencing input was FFPE lung adenocarcinoma in situ tissue. The TCR originated in a donor aged 70 or older with lung adenocarcinoma. Some clones in this sample may be carry-over from other donors' samples.

CDR3 amino acids: CASSDLGGELFF. As DNA, the CDR3 is TGTGCCAGCAGTGACCTCGGCGGGGAGCTGTTTTTT. The rearrangement uses TRBV6-4 and TRBJ2-2; unclear D gene. The CDR3 is 12 amino acids. Germline V gives CDR1 MRHNA, CDR2 SNTAGT. The V and J ends lost 2 bases and 7 bases respectively, with 5 bases between them.